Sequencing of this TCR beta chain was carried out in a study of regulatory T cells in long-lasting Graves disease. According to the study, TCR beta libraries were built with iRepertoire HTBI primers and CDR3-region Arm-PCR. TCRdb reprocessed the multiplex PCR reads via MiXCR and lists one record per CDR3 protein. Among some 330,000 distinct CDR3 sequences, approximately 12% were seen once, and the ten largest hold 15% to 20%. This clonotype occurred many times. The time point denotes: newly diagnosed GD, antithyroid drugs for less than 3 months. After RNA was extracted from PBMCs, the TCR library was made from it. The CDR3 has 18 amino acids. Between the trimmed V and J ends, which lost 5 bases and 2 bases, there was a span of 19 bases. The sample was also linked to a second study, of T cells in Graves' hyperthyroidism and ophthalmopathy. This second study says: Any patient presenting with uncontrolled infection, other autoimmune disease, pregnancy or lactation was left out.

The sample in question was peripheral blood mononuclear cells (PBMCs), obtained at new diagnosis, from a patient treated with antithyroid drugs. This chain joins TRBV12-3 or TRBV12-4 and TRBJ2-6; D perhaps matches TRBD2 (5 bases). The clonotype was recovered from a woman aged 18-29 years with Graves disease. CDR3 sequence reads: CASSGLGSAAPGANVLTF. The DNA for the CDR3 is TGTGCCAGCAGTGGGCTTGGTAGCGCCGCCCCTGGGGCCAACGTCCTGACTTTC.